The sequence of this T cell receptor beta chain was determined in a study of T cell responses to AZD1222 COVID-19 vaccine. Study-wide findings and caveats: Spike-wide coverage was observed for vaccine-associated CD4 TCRs, with dominant responses at 160-218 and 743-854. Possibly, clonal diversity was underestimated; donors were largely white British and included more females.

The method was immunoSEQ multiplex PCR; TCRdb's version includes in-frame clones alone and lacks a portion of them. The repertoire holds roughly 170,000 clones, with about nine tenths as singletons. CDR1 is MDHEN and CDR2 is SYDVKM in the germline V gene. This CDR3 is 13 amino acids long. V was cut by 8 bases and J by 2 bases, with 11 bases left in between. This clone has just one count. The antigen is not known. This clonotype was sampled from an adult in good health. The rearrangement links TRBV28 to TRBJ2-3, with TRBD2 as a possible D gene (5 bases). Sequenced here: peripheral blood, sampled on day 0 of AZD1222 vaccination. The CDR3 DNA follows: TGTGCCAGCTTGGACTCCCCCACAGATACGCAGTATTTT. Protein sequence: CASLDSPTDTQYF.